This T cell receptor beta chain was sequenced during a study of blood T cell repertoires in COVID-19. Each participant's cohort was designated according to participant-reported clinical history. Within 2 weeks of study entry, exposed participants had contacted a PCR-confirmed or clinician-diagnosed COVID-19 case. Assay used: immunoSEQ multiplex PCR; TCRdb lists only in-frame clones, some missing. The table records roughly 320,000 clones, over 90% of them present only once. The CDR3 extends over 12 amino acids. V dropped 5 bases and J dropped 2 bases, with 7 bases sitting between them. This TCR was sampled from a woman aged 30 to 39 who had been exposed to COVID-19. Sequencing was performed on PBMCs or T cells enriched from blood (not recorded which). V is TRBV12-3 or TRBV12-4 and J is TRBJ2-7; weak D call: TRBD2 (5 bases). The CDR3 DNA is TGTGCCAGCAGTCGCGGGCCCTACGAGCAGTACTTC. Translation: CASSRGPYEQYF.